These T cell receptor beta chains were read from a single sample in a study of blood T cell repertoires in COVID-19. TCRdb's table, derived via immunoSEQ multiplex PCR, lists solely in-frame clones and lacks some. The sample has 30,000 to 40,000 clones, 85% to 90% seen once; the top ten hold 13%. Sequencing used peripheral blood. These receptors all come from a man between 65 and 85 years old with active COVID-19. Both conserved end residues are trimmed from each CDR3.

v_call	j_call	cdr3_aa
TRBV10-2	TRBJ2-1	ASSLAVEQF
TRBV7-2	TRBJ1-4	ASSLGTFEKLF
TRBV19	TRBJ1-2	ASTSGQIYGYT
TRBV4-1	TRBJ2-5	ASSQGGGSGRETQY
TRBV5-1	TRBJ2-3	ASSLASQGIDTQY
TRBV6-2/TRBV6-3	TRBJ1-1	ASSYSGTGILNTEAF
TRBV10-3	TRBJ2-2	AISDSGLAGDTGELF
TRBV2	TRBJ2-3	ASSEGPKGGDTQY
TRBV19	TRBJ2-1	ASTAINRGNEQF
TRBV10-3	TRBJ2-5	AISDDRLAGMETQY
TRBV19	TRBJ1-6	ASNPEPRGRSPLH
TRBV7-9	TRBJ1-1	ASSSGQGAIGSTEAF
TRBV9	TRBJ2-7	ASSVTGSSYEQY
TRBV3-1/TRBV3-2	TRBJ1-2	ASSQEGRYGYT
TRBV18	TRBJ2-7	ASSNPGADEQY